The next 32 T cell receptor beta chains were all read from a single sample in a study of blood T cell repertoires in COVID-19. Sequencing used immunoSEQ multiplex PCR; TCRdb keeps in-frame clones, though not all of them. The sample contains 150,000 or so clones, about 83% of which appear only once. Sequencing was carried out using peripheral blood. These receptor sequences come from a woman aged 55-75 years with COVID-19, enrolled during active disease.

The rearrangement uses TRBV7-8 and TRBJ2-3; 12 bases line up with TRBD2. V dropped 5 bases and J dropped 7; count of bases not matched to a gene: 10. Germline loops: CDR1 SGHVS, CDR2 FQNEAQ. CDR3 size: 16 residues. The CDR3 here is CASSASSGGASNTQYF. The CDR3, as DNA: TGTGCCAGCAGCGCCTCTAGCGGGGGGGCTTCAAATACGCAGTATTTT.

The chain links TRBV5-1 to TRBJ2-1, with D possibly TRBD2 on 5 matching bases. Germline V gives CDR1 SGHRS, CDR2 YFSETQ. The V end was cut by 4 bases, the J end by 7 bases, with 12 bases between. The CDR3 is 13 amino acids. The CDR3 loop is CASSLARVNEQFF. The CDR3 DNA sequence: TGCGCCAGCAGCCTCGCGAGGGTAAATGAGCAGTTCTTC. The full variable domain, its missing parts supplied by reference TRBV5-1 and TRBJ2-1, is KAGVTQTPRYLIKTRGQQVTLSCSPISGHRSVSWYQQTPGQGLQFLFEYFSETQRNKGNFPGRFSGRQFSNSRSEMNVSTLELGDSALYLCASSLARVNEQFFGPGTRLTVL.

In this sample, this clone turned up once. The chain couples TRBV7-9 to TRBJ2-2, with 7 bases matching TRBD1. The CDR3 is made up of 17 amino acids. V lost 5 bases and J lost 7; bases outside the gene matches: 16. The V gene's germline CDR1 is SEHNR and CDR2 FQNEAQ (reference sequence). The CDR3 bases are TGTGCCAGCAGCCAGACCGGGACAGATAACTTAGACGGGGAGCTGTTTTTT. Amino acids: CASSQTGTDNLDGELFF.

The V gene is TRBV6-5, the J gene TRBJ1-5; D is unresolved. Trimming took off 5 bases at V and 4 bases at J, with 15 bases between the two ends. This CDR3 region has 15 residues. In germline, CDR1 is MNHEY, CDR2 SVGAGI. This CDR3 reads CASSPIPQENQPQHF. The CDR3 DNA follows: TGTGCCAGCAGTCCAATCCCGCAGGAAAATCAGCCCCAGCATTTT.

The sample holds a few counts of this clone. The chain links TRBV6-1 to TRBJ2-5, with TRBD2 matching over 9 bases. The V segment lost 0 bases and the J segment 5 bases; nucleotides outside the gene matches: 4. Germline V lookup: CDR1 MNHNS, CDR2 SASEGT. The CDR3 totals 15 residues. The CDR3, as DNA: TGTGCCAGCAGTGAAGCTAGCGGGGGCGGGGAGACCCAGTACTTC. Its protein is CASSEASGGGETQYF.

This clone came up a few times. The chain couples TRBV7-8 to TRBJ2-1; the D is unclear. This CDR3 spans 13 amino acids. V lost 2 bases and J lost 6, with 8 bases in between. From germline, CDR1 is SGHVS and CDR2 FQNEAQ. The CDR3 nucleotides are TGTGCCAGCAGCTTACGTCCCCGCAATGAGCAGTTCTTC. Translated, it gives CASSLRPRNEQFF.

The rearrangement links TRBV19 to TRBJ1-3, with 8 bases fitting TRBD1. CDR1 is LNHDA, CDR2 SQIVND, per germline (reference sequence). After removal of 6 bases from V and 2 bases from J, the junction contained 9 bases not matched to a gene. The CDR3 totals 16 residues. CDR3 in DNA: TGTGCCAGTAGACCCGGGACAGGAGCCGCTGGAAACACCATATATTTT. Translating gives CASRPGTGAAGNTIYF.

A single count supports this clone. The chain has TRBV7-8 and TRBJ2-7; D call uncertain. Deletions cut 5 bases from V and 3 bases from J, with 8 bases between. The CDR3 extends over 12 amino acids. The germline gives CDR1 SGHVS, CDR2 FQNEAQ. CDR3 nucleotide sequence: TGTGCCAGCAGCCCCGTGAGCTACGAGCAGTACTTC. It specifies CASSPVSYEQYF.

The chain combines TRBV4-2 with TRBJ1-3; D gene unclear. The CDR3 totals 14 residues. In germline, CDR1 is LGHNA, CDR2 YNFKEQ. The V gene lost 5 bases and the J gene lost 0 bases, with 8 bases spanning the gap. CDR3 sequence reads: CASSTGISGNTIYF. The CDR3 DNA reads as TGTGCCAGCAGCACGGGAATCTCTGGAAACACCATATATTTT.

This chain joins TRBV6-5 and TRBJ2-5; 10 nucleotides agree with TRBD2. CDR3 length equals 15 residues. V lost 6 bases, J lost 5 bases, and 9 bases stayed unmatched. CDR1 MNHEY and CDR2 SVGAGI come from the germline V gene. Here the CDR3 reads CASRTVPAGGETQYF. DNA of the CDR3: TGTGCCAGCAGGACCGTGCCAGCGGGAGGGGAGACCCAGTACTTC.

The genes are TRBV18 and TRBJ1-1; 9 nucleotides agree with TRBD1. Trimming cost V 2 bases and J 7 bases; bases outside gene matches: 8. This CDR3 is 15 amino acids long. Germline CDR1 KGHSH, CDR2 LQKENI. Here the CDR3 DNA reads TGTGCCAGCTCACCAGAGGAAGGGACAGGGTTTGAAGCTTTCTTT. It codes for CASSPEEGTGFEAFF.

The rearrangement joins TRBV2 to TRBJ1-4, with D perhaps matching TRBD1 (5 bases). The CDR3 totals 14 residues. Germline CDR1 SNHLY, CDR2 FYNNEI. V lost 5 bases and J 8 bases, leaving 15 bases between the germline ends. The CDR3 loop reads CASSIMTAPEKLFF. CDR3 in DNA: TGTGCCAGCAGTATAATGACAGCCCCCGAAAAACTGTTTTTT.

Worth noting for this clone: The same CDR3 arises from other DNA sequences in this sample as well. The chain combines TRBV6-5 with TRBJ1-1, with D possibly being TRBD1 (6 bases). Trimming left V 9 bases short and J 2 bases short, with 13 bases between. This CDR3 contains 13 residues. Germline CDR1 is MNHEY and CDR2 is SVGAGI. In DNA, the CDR3 is TGTGCCAGTTCACTACAGGGAAACACTGAAGCTTTCTTT. Protein sequence: CASSLQGNTEAFF.

V usage is TRBV3-1 (or the pseudogene TRBV3-2) and J usage is TRBJ2-2, with 7 bases aligning to TRBD1. Germline trimming cut 6 bases from V and 5 bases from J; bases unmatched to any gene: 12. The CDR3 runs to 16 residues. Germline V gene lookup returns CDR1 LGHDT and CDR2 YNNKEL (reference sequence). CDR3 amino acids: CASSAATGEGTGELFF. The DNA of the CDR3 is TGTGCCAGCAGTGCGGCAACAGGGGAAGGAACCGGGGAGCTGTTTTTT.

The chain has TRBV24-1 and TRBJ1-2, with 8 nucleotides matching TRBD1. V dropped 1 base and J dropped 14; count of bases not matched to a gene: 5. CDR1 and CDR2 (germline): KGHDR, SFDVKD. There are 12 residues in the CDR3. CDR3: CATSDFGQGVTF. The DNA for the CDR3 is TGTGCCACCAGTGATTTCGGACAGGGTGTAACCTTC.

This chain uses TRBV5-6 with TRBJ1-1; 10 nucleotides align to TRBD1. CDR1 is SGHDT, CDR2 YYEEEE, per germline. V lost 4 bases to trimming and J lost 2 bases; unmatched junction nucleotides: 8. This CDR3 has 16 amino acids. DNA of the CDR3: TGTGCCAGCAGCCCAGACAGGGGGCGGGCCAACACTGAAGCTTTCTTT. Protein product: CASSPDRGRANTEAFF.

J is TRBJ1-2 and V is TRBV7-8; unclear D gene. CDR3 length: 14 amino acids. In germline, CDR1 is SGHVS, CDR2 FQNEAQ. V was clipped by 6 bases and J by 7 bases, with 18 bases between them. CDR3 residues: CASRDWTFSGGYTF. The DNA for the CDR3 is TGTGCCAGCAGGGACTGGACTTTTTCGGGTGGCTACACCTTC.

The chain joins TRBV6-5 to TRBJ1-6; 8 bases map to TRBD1. V shed 5 bases and J 8 bases; nucleotides not matched to a gene: 8. CDR1 and CDR2 (germline): MNHEY, SVGAGI. This CDR3 spans 15 amino acids. This CDR3 reads CASSTHRGTDSPLHF. The CDR3 DNA reads TGTGCCAGCAGTACCCACAGGGGGACGGATTCACCCCTCCACTTT.

This sequence joins TRBV7-2 and TRBJ2-1; 7 bases agree with TRBD2. CDR3 length equals 15 residues. The V gene end was trimmed by 1 base and the J gene end by 3 bases; junction bases not matched to a gene: 3. Germline CDR1 SGHTA, CDR2 FQGNSA. CDR3 coding DNA: TGTGCCAGCAGCTTAGAGCGGGGAAGCTACAATGAGCAGTTCTTC. Translating it yields CASSLERGSYNEQFF.

The chain joins TRBV9 to TRBJ2-7; a weak D match, TRBD1 (6 bases). Germline CDR1 SGDLS, CDR2 YYNGEE. The ends were cut back, 1 base at V and 2 bases at J, with 16 bases in the middle. The CDR3 contains 16 residues. The CDR3 DNA sequence: TGTGCCAGCAGCGTAACTTCAGGGGCGGCGACCTACGAGCAGTACTTC. Translating it yields CASSVTSGAATYEQYF.

The V call is TRBV6-5, the J call TRBJ1-3, with TRBD1 matching 7 bases. The CDR3 is 14 residues long. The V gene's germline CDR1 is MNHEY and CDR2 SVGAGI. Losses at the gene ends were 4 bases for V and 5 bases for J; bases not matched to a gene: 5. Written as DNA, the CDR3 is TGTGCCAGCAGTTCCCGGGACAGCCGAAACACCATATATTTT. Translating gives CASSSRDSRNTIYF.

V gene TRBV27 combines with J gene TRBJ1-6, with a weak D call TRBD1 (6 bases). CDR3 size: 13 residues. CDR1 is MNHEY, CDR2 SMNVEV, per germline (reference sequence). V lost 10 bases, J lost 7 bases, and 14 bases lay in between. The CDR3 DNA follows: TGTGCCACCCGGGACAACTACAATTCACCCCTCCACTTT. Protein product: CATRDNYNSPLHF.

The chain joins TRBV7-6 to TRBJ1-1; D uncertain. Trimming pared 1 base from V and 4 bases from J, leaving 7 bases between. Germline V CDR1 and CDR2: SGHVS, FNYEAQ. This CDR3 has 13 amino acids. The CDR3, as DNA: TGTGCCAGCAGCTTAGGAGAGGGCACTGAAGCTTTCTTT. Its translation is CASSLGEGTEAFF.

The chain carries TRBV7-9 and TRBJ2-2; 9 nucleotides align to TRBD1. There are 17 residues in the CDR3. V shed 5 bases and J 1 base; nucleotides not matched to a gene: 8. Germline CDR1 and CDR2: SEHNR and FQNEAQ (reference sequence). This chain's CDR3 is CASSLRTGALNTGELFF. CDR3 in DNA: TGTGCCAGCAGCCTCCGGACAGGGGCGTTGAACACCGGGGAGCTGTTTTTT.

The chain couples TRBV30 to TRBJ2-3; 7 positions match TRBD2. The V gene's germline CDR1 is GTSNPN and CDR2 SVGIG (reference sequence). CDR3 size: 14 residues. The trim removed 1 base at V and 1 base at J, leaving 2 bases unmatched. DNA for the CDR3: TGTGCCTGGAGTGGACTAGCAGGCACAGATACGCAGTATTTT. As protein: CAWSGLAGTDTQYF.

V and J are TRBV7-2 and TRBJ1-2; 7 bases are a match to TRBD1. The CDR3 extends over 13 amino acids. Germline V gives CDR1 SGHTA, CDR2 FQGNSA. After removal of 6 bases from V and 4 bases from J, the junction contained 5 bases not matched to a gene. Written as DNA, the CDR3 is TGTGCCAGCAGTCCGGAGGGGGCCTATGGCTACACCTTC. It translates to CASSPEGAYGYTF.

The chain links TRBV5-1 to TRBJ2-5; TRBD2 is a possible D gene (6 bases). V dropped 0 bases and J dropped 5 bases, with 11 bases sitting between them. Germline V gene lookup returns CDR1 SGHRS and CDR2 YFSETQ. The CDR3 runs 14 residues. The CDR3 loop reads CASSLVTGEETQYF. CDR3 coding DNA: TGCGCCAGCAGCTTGGTAACGGGGGAGGAGACCCAGTACTTC.

The J gene is TRBJ2-2, the V gene TRBV6-5, with 7 nucleotides matching TRBD1. Germline assignment: CDR1 MNHEY and CDR2 SVGAGI. The CDR3 extends over 14 amino acids. V lost 6 bases and J lost 0; bases outside the gene matches: 1. CDR3 sequence reads: CASSRGTNTGELFF. The CDR3 DNA reads as TGTGCCAGCAGCAGGGGGACGAACACCGGGGAGCTGTTTTTT.

The gene calls are TRBV7-6 and TRBJ2-6, with 7 bases aligning to TRBD1. There are 15 residues in the CDR3. With V trimmed by 4 bases and J by 4 bases, 4 bases remained unmatched. From germline, CDR1 is SGHVS and CDR2 FNYEAQ. The CDR3: CASSSDRVGANVLTF. For the CDR3, the DNA is TGTGCCAGCAGCTCTGACAGGGTCGGGGCCAACGTCCTGACTTTC.

This sequence joins TRBV7-6 and TRBJ2-3; 9 bases are a match to TRBD2. This CDR3 is built from 14 residues. Per germline, CDR1 SGHVS and CDR2 FNYEAQ. V shed 5 bases and J 1 base; nucleotides not matched to a gene: 1. CDR3: CASSPSGGTDTQYF. For the CDR3, the DNA is TGTGCCAGCAGCCCTAGCGGGGGCACAGATACGCAGTATTTT. The full variable domain, with the rest looked up from reference TRBV7-6 and TRBJ2-3, is GAGVSQSPRYKVTKRGQDVALRCDPISGHVSLYWYRQALGQGPEFLTYFNYEAQQDKSGLPNDRFSAERPEGSISTLTIQRTEQRDSAMYRCASSPSGGTDTQYFGPGTRLTVL.

The rearrangement uses TRBV9 and TRBJ1-3; D is possibly TRBD1 (5 bases). The V gene lost 0 bases and the J gene lost 1 base, with 8 bases spanning the gap. Germline V gene lookup returns CDR1 SGDLS and CDR2 YYNGEE. There are 15 residues in the CDR3. CDR3 DNA sequence: TGTGCCAGCAGCGTAGGGGGGGAATCTGGAAACACCATATATTTT. The encoded protein is CASSVGGESGNTIYF.

The chain carries TRBV29-1 and TRBJ1-5; D is undetermined. The length of the CDR3 is 14 residues. CDR1 and CDR2 from the germline V gene are SQVTM and ANQGSEA. Trimming cost V 5 bases and J 0 bases, with 11 bases left between them. CDR3 coding DNA: TGCAGCGTTAAGGGAGAGGCTAGCAATCAGCCCCAGCATTTT. It codes for CSVKGEASNQPQHF. The whole variable domain, remainder taken from reference TRBV29-1 and TRBJ1-5, is SAVISQKPSRDICQRGTSLTIQCQVDSQVTMMFWYRQQPGQSLTLIATANQGSEATYESGFVIDKFPISRPNLTFSTLTVSNMSPEDSSIYLCSVKGEASNQPQHFGDGTRLSIL.